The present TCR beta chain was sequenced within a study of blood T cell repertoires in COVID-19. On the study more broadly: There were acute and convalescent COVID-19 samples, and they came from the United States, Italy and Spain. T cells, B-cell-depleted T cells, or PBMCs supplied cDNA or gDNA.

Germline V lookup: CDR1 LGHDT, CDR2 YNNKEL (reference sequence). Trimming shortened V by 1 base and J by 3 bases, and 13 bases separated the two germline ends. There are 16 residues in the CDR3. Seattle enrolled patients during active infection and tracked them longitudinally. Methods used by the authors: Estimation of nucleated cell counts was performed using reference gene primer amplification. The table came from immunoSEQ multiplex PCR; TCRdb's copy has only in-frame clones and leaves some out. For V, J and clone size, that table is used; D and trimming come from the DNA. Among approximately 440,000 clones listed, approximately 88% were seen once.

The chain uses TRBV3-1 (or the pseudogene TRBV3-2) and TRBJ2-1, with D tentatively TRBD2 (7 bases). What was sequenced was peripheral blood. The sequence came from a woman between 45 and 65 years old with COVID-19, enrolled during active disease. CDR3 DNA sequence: TGTGCCAGCAGCCAAGGGTGGGGGGGCCGCTACAATGAGCAGTTCTTC. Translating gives CASSQGWGGRYNEQFF.